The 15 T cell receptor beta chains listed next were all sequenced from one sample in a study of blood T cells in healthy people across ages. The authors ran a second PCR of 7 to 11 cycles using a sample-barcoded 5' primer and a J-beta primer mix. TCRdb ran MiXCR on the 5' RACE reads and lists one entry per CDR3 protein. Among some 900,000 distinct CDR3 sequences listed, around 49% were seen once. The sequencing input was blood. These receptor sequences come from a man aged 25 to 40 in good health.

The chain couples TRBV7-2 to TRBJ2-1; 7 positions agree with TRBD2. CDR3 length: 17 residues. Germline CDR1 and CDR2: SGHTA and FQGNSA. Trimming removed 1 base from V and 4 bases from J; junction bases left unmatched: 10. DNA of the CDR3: TGTGCCAGCAGCTTAGAGGGGCCTAGCGGTTCTTACAATGAGCAGTTCTTC. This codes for CASSLEGPSGSYNEQFF.

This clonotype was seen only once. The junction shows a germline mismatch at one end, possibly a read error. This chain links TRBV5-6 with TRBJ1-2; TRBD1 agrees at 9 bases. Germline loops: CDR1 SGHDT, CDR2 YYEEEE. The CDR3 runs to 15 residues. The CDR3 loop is CVSSSFGGQGYGYTF. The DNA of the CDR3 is TGTGTCAGCAGCTCCTTCGGGGGACAGGGCTATGGCTACACCTTC. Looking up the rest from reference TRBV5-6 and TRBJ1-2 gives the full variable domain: DAGVTQSPTHLIKTRGQQVTLRCSPKSGHDTVSWYQQALGQGPQFIFQYYEEEERQRGNFPDRFSGHQFPNYSSELNVNALLLGDSALYLCVSSSFGGQGYGYTFGSGTRLTVV.

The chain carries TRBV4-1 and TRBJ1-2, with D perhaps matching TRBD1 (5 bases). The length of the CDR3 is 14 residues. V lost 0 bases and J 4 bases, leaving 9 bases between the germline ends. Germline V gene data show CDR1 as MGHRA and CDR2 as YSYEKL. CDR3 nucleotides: TGCGCCAGCAGCCAAGATCGGGGGATCTATGGCTACACCTTC. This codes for CASSQDRGIYGYTF.

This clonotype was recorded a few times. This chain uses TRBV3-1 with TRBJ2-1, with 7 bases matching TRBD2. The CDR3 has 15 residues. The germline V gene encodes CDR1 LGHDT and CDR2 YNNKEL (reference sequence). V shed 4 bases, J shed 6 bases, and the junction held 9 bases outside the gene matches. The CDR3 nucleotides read TGTGCCAGCAGCCCCAGGACTAGGACCACCAATGAGCAGTTCTTC. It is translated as CASSPRTRTTNEQFF.

The CDR3 loop is CASSLVRVDEQYF. DNA for the CDR3: TGTGCCAGCAGCTTAGTTCGGGTCGACGAGCAGTACTTC. The V gene is TRBV7-2, the J gene TRBJ2-7, with no clear D. CDR3 length: 13 residues. V lost 1 base, J lost 5 bases, and 9 bases lay in between. The germline V gene has CDR1 SGHTA and CDR2 FQGNSA.

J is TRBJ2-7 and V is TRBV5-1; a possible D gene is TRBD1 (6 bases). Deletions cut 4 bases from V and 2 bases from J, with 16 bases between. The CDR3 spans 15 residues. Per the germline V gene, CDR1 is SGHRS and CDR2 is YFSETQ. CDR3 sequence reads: CASSPPLGGPYEQYF. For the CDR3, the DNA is TGCGCCAGCAGCCCTCCGTTAGGGGGACCCTACGAGCAGTACTTC.

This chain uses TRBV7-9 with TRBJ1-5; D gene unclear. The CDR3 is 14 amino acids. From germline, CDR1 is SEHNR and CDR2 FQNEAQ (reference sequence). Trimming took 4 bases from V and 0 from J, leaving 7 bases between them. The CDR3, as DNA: TGTGCCAGCAGCTCGACGGTTAGCAATCAGCCCCAGCATTTT. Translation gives CASSSTVSNQPQHF. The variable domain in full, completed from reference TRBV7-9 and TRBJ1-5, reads DTGVSQNPRHKITKRGQNVTFRCDPISEHNRLYWYRQTLGQGPEFLTYFQNEAQLEKSRLLSDRFSAERPKGSFSTLEIQRTEQGDSAMYLCASSSTVSNQPQHFGDGTRLSIL.

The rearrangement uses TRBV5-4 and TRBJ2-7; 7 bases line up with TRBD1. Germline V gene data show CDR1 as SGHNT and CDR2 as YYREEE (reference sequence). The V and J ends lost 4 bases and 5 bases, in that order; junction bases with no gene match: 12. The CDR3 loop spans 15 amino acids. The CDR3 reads CASSPGRQGSHEQYF. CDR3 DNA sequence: TGTGCCAGCAGCCCCGGACGACAGGGAAGCCACGAGCAGTACTTC.

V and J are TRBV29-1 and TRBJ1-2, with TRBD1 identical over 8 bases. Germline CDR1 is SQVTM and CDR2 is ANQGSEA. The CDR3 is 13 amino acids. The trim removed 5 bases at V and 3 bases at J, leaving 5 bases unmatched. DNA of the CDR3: TGCAGCGTTTTCAGGGGGCATGACTATGGCTACACCTTC. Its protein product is CSVFRGHDYGYTF.

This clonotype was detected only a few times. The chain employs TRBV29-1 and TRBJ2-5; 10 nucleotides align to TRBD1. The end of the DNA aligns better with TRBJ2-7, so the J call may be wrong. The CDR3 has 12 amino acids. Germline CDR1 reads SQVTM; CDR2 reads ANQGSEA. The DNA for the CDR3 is TGCAGCGGGTCCGGGACAGGGGCCGAGCAGTACTTC. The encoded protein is CSGSGTGAEQYF.

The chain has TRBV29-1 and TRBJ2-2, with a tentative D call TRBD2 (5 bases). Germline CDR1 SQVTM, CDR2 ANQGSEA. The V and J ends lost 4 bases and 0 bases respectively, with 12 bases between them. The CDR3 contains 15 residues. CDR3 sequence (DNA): TGCAGCGTTGCTCGGGAACACGCGAACACCGGGGAGCTGTTTTTT. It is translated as CSVAREHANTGELFF.

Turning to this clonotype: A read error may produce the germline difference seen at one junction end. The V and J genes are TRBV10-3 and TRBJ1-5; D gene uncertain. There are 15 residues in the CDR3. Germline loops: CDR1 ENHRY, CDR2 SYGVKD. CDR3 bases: TGTGCCATCAGTGCTACAGCAAATAGCGATCAGCCCCAGCATTTT. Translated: CAISATANSDQPQHF.

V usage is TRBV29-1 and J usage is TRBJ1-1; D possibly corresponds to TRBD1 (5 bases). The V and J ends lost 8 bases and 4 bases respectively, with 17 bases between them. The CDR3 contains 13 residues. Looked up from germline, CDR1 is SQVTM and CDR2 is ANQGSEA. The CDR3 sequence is CSTHRILGTEAFF. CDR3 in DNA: TGCAGCACCCACAGGATCTTAGGCACTGAAGCTTTCTTT.

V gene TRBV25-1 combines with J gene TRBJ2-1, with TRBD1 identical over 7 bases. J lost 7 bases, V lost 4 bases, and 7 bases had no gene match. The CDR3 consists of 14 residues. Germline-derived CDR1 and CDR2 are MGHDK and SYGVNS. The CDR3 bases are TGTGCCAGCAGTGGATTCCACAGGGGAAATGAGCAGTTCTTC. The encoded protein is CASSGFHRGNEQFF.

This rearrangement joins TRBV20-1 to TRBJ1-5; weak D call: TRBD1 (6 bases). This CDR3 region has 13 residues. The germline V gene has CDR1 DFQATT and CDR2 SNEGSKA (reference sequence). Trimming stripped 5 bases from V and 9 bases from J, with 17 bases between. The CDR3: CSAPAGGPWPQHF. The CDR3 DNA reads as TGCAGTGCTCCCGCTGGGGGCCCCTGGCCCCAGCATTTT.